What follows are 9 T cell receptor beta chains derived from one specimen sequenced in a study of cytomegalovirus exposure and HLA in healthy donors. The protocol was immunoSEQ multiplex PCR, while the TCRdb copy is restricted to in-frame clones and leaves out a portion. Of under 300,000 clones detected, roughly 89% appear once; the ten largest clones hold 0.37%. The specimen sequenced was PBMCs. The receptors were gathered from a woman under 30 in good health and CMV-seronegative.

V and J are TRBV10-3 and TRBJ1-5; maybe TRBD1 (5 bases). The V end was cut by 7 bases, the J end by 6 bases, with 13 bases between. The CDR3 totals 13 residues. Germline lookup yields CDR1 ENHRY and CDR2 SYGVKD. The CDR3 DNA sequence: TGTGCCATCATGGAGGGGTCGGGTCAGCCCCAGCATTTT. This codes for CAIMEGSGQPQHF.

The CDR3 region has the DNA TGTGCCAGCAGCTTAGAGGGCGGGGGGGCCTCAGATACGCAGTATTTT. Its translation is CASSLEGGGASDTQYF. The chain combines TRBV7-2 with TRBJ2-3; 9 bases fit TRBD2. The germline CDR1 and CDR2 sequences are SGHTA and FQGNSA. This CDR3 has 16 amino acids. V lost 1 base and J lost 4; bases outside the gene matches: 6.

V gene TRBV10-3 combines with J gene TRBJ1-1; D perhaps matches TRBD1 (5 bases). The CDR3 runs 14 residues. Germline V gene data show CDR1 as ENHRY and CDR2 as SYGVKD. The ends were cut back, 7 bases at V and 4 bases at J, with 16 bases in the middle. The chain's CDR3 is CAINPGNRGTEAFF. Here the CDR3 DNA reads TGTGCCATCAATCCAGGGAACCGTGGCACTGAAGCTTTCTTT.

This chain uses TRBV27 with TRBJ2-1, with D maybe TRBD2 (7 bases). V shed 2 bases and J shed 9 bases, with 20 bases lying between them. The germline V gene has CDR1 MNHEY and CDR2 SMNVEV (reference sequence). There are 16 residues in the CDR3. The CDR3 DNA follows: TGTGCCAGCAGTTTAAGGTTCGGGGGGCTAGTAGGTGAGCAGTTCTTC. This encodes CASSLRFGGLVGEQFF.

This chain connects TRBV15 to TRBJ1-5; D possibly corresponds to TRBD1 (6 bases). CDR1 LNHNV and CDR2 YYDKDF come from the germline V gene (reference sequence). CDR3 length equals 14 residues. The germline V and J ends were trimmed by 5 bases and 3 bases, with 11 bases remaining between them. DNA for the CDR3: TGTGCCACCAGCGACAAGGGGGACAATCAGCCCCAGCATTTT. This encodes CATSDKGDNQPQHF.

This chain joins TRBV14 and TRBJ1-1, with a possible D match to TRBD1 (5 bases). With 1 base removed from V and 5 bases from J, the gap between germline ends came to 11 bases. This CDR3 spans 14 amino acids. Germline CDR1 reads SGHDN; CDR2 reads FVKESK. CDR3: CASSQGGADTEAFF. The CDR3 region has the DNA TGTGCCAGCAGCCAAGGGGGCGCAGATACTGAAGCTTTCTTT.

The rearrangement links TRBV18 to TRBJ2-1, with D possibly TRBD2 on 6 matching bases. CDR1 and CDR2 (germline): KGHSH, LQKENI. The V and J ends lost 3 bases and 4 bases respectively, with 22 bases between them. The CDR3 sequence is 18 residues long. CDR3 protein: CASSPGPRASDGYNEQFF. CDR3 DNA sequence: TGTGCCAGCTCACCTGGTCCTCGGGCTAGCGATGGATACAATGAGCAGTTCTTC.

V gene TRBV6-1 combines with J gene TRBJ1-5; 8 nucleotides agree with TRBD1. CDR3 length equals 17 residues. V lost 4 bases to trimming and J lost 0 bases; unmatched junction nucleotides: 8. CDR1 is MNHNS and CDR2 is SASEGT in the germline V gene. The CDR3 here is CASSGPDRGVSNQPQHF. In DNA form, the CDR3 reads TGTGCCAGCAGTGGCCCAGACAGGGGCGTTAGCAATCAGCCCCAGCATTTT.

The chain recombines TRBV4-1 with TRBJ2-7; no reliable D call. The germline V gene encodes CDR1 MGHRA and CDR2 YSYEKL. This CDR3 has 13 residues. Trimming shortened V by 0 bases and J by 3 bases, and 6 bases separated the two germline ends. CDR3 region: CASSQDRHYEQYF. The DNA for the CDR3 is TGCGCCAGCAGCCAAGATAGACACTACGAGCAGTACTTC.